This T cell receptor (beta chain) came from a study of T-cell memory formation after mild COVID-19. Study at large: TCR clusters showed largely donor specificity.

This clonotype has only a few counts. Its antigen remains unidentified. TCRdb analysed the 5' RACE reads with MiXCR anew, one entry per CDR3 protein. The sample carries a few hundred thousand distinct CDR3 sequences, around 10% recorded once. Study observations and caveats: Contracting clones localized mainly to CM and EM when CD4+ and mainly to EMRA when CD8+. The finding that pre-infection memory included some responding clones suggested that cross-reactive memory joined.

Trimming removed 4 bases at V and 0 bases at J, with 14 bases between. This CDR3 has 16 residues. CDR1 and CDR2 (germline): SGHDT, YYEEEE. Sequencing used PBMCs or a T cell subset sorted from them (not recorded which). The genes are TRBV5-6 and TRBJ1-5; D is uncertain. The clonotype comes from a man aged 18 to 30 who had mild COVID-19 (a few samples of this study predate the infection). Cell type and time point are not known. CDR3: CASSRTGKDSNQPQHF. CDR3 nucleotides: TGTGCCAGCAGCCGGACCGGGAAGGATAGCAATCAGCCCCAGCATTTT. Combining the CDR3 with reference TRBV5-6 and TRBJ1-5 gives the whole variable domain DAGVTQSPTHLIKTRGQQVTLRCSPKSGHDTVSWYQQALGQGPQFIFQYYEEEERQRGNFPDRFSGHQFPNYSSELNVNALLLGDSALYLCASSRTGKDSNQPQHFGDGTRLSIL.